The present T cell receptor (beta chain) was sequenced within a study of Graves' ophthalmopathy and Graves' hyperthyroidism. The CDR3 is 17 amino acids. The junction had 6 bases not matched to a gene; V was cut back by 2 bases and J by 2 bases. The V gene's germline CDR1 is LNHDA and CDR2 SQIVND (reference sequence). The study excluded patients with other autoimmune diseases, uncontrolled infections, pregnancy or lactation. Amplification from RNA transcripts yielded the TCR beta CDR3 regions. Second-round multiplex PCR came after first-round RT-PCR with HTBI primers. TCRdb redid the calling of the multiplex PCR reads with MiXCR, one entry per CDR3 protein. The repertoire consists of 620,000 or so distinct CDR3 sequences, with roughly 20% occurring once and the leading ten covering around 7%.

J is TRBJ1-6 and V is TRBV19, with 7 bases identical to TRBD1. The material sequenced was peripheral blood. The sequence was obtained from a woman between 18 and 30 years old with stable Graves' hyperthyroidism. Some clones in this sample may be carry-over from other donors' samples. The CDR3 DNA is TGTGCCAGTAGTATAAAGGCGACAGGGACCTATAATTCACCCCTCCACTTT. This gives the protein CASSIKATGTYNSPLHF.